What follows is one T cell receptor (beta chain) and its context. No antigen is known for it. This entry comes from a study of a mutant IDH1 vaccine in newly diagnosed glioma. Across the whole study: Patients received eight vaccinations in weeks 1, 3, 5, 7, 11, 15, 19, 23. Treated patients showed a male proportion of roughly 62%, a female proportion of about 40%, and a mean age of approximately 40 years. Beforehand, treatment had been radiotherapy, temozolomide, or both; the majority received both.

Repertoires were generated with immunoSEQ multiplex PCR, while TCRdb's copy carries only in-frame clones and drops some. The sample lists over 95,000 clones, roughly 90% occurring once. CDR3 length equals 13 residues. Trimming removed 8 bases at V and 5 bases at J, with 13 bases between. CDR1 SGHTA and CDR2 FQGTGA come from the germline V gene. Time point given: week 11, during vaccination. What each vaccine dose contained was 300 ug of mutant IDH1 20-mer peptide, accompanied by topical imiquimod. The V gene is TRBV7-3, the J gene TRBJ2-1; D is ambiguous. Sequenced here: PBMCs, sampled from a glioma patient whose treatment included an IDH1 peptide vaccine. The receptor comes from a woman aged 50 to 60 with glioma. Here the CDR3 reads CASAISANNEQFF. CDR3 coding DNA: TGTGCCAGCGCGATCTCCGCCAACAATGAGCAGTTCTTC.